The sequence of this TCR beta chain was determined in a study of cytomegalovirus exposure and HLA in healthy donors. Study background: Most donors, about 77% of more than 300 genotyped, fell in the Caucasian-associated ancestry cluster.

Researchers ran the PCR with 60 Vbeta and 13 Jbeta primers. TCRdb's table, derived via immunoSEQ multiplex PCR, lists solely in-frame clones and lacks some. The table has 120,000 or so clones, roughly 83% seen once. Study-wide points: Across donors, presence/absence analyses took sequencing depth to be roughly uniform. Per published reports, the classifier diagnosed cytomegalovirus status with high specificity and sensitivity.

Comments on this clone: Its cognate antigen is unknown.

The sample consisted of PBMCs. This clonotype was obtained from a man aged 18 to 30 in good health and CMV-seropositive.

The CDR3 sequence: CSARRDSEQYF. The CDR3 DNA sequence: TGCAGTGCTAGGAGGGACAGCGAACAGTACTTC. The rearrangement joins TRBV20-1 to TRBJ2-7; 7 bases agree with TRBD1. The CDR3 runs 11 residues. Looked up from germline, CDR1 is DFQATT and CDR2 is SNEGSKA (reference sequence). Trimming at V came to 3 bases and at J to 10 bases, leaving 6 bases not matched to a gene.